One T cell receptor beta chain is described in this entry. Time point described: persistent/refractory GD, antithyroid drugs over 5 years with positive TRAb. PBMCs were the source of the RNA used for TCR sequencing. This specimen comes from a study of regulatory T cells in long-lasting Graves disease. For TCR beta, libraries came from iRepertoire HTBI primers and Arm-PCR of CDR3 regions. Each CDR3 protein gets one entry after TCRdb re-called the multiplex PCR reads with MiXCR. The sample holds more than 650,000 distinct CDR3 sequences, around 32% seen once. CDR1 is SEHNR, CDR2 FQNEAQ, per germline (reference sequence). V was clipped by 6 bases and J by 7 bases, with 13 bases between them. The CDR3 contains 12 residues.

Source: peripheral blood mononuclear cells (PBMCs), taken when the disease was refractory, from a patient treated with antithyroid drugs. This TCR was recovered from a female donor with Graves disease. This rearrangement joins TRBV7-9 to TRBJ2-7; D not certain. The CDR3 here is CASRLSNLEQYF. The DNA of the CDR3 is TGTGCCAGCAGACTATCAAATTTGGAGCAGTACTTC. Based on the CDR3 plus reference TRBV7-9 and TRBJ2-7, the full variable domain is DTGVSQNPRHKITKRGQNVTFRCDPISEHNRLYWYRQTLGQGPEFLTYFQNEAQLEKSRLLSDRFSAERPKGSFSTLEIQRTEQGDSAMYLCASRLSNLEQYFGPGTRLTVT.